This T cell receptor beta chain originates from a study of blood T cell repertoires in COVID-19. The ends lost 3 bases at V and 5 bases at J; junction bases unmatched: 11. From germline, CDR1 is LNHNV and CDR2 YYDKDF (reference sequence). The CDR3 has 16 amino acids. Assay used: immunoSEQ multiplex PCR; TCRdb lists only in-frame clones, some missing. The sample has 130,000 or so clones, around 88% seen once. Sample: peripheral blood. V is TRBV15 and J is TRBJ2-5; TRBD1 matches at 8 bases. The sequence was obtained from an elderly man with active or convalescent COVID-19. This chain's CDR3 is CATSSPDRGPPETQYF. CDR3 sequence (DNA): TGTGCCACCAGCAGCCCCGACAGGGGACCTCCGGAGACCCAGTACTTC.